This entry describes one T cell receptor (beta chain). The target antigen is unknown. This specimen comes from a study of cytomegalovirus exposure and HLA in healthy donors. Study conclusions and caveats: The tendency of first-cohort TCR clusters to co-occur in the 120 or so validation repertoires was identified by a subsequent analysis. The authors enumerated over 150 TCR beta chains as linked to cytomegalovirus.

Trimming at V came to 10 bases and at J to 5 bases, leaving 8 bases not matched to a gene. This CDR3 is built from 13 residues. Germline V CDR1 and CDR2: MDHEN, SYDVKM. Libraries were prepared by immunoSEQ multiplex PCR; TCRdb keeps only in-frame clonotypes and omits some of them. Among approximately 170,000 clones listed, about four fifths were seen once. The source of this sequence is a man aged 30 to 39 in good health and CMV-seropositive. Specimen: PBMCs. V gene TRBV28 combines with J gene TRBJ2-7; 10 nucleotides align to TRBD1. The CDR3 spells CATRDRGNNEQYF. DNA for the CDR3: TGTGCCACCCGGGACAGGGGCAACAACGAGCAGTACTTC.